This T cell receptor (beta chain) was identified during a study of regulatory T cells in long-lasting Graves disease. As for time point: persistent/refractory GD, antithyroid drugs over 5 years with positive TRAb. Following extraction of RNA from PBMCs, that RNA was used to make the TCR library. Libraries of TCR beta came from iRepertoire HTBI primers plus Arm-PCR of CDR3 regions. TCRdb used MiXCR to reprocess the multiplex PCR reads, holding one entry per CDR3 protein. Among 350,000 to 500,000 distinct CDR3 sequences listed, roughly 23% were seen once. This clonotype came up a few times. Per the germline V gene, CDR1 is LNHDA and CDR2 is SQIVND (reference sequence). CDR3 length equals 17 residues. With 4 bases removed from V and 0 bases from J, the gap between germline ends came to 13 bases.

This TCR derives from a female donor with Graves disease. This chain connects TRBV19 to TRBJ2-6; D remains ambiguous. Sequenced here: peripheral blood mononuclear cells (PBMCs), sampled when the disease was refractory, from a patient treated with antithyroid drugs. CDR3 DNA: TGTGCCAGTAGTAGGAGCCCACGGAACTCTGGGGCCAACGTCCTGACTTTC. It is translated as CASSRSPRNSGANVLTF.